The clone carrying this T cell receptor (beta chain) was recorded a few times. Its matching antigen is unknown. Trimming removed 4 bases from V and 4 bases from J; junction bases left unmatched: 6. Per germline, CDR1 SGHKS and CDR2 YYEKEE (reference sequence). The CDR3 consists of 14 residues. Hyperthyroidism patients were newly diagnosed, ill under 2 months, and aged 18 to 65 years. Patients with other autoimmune diseases, uncontrolled infections, pregnancy or lactation were excluded. These data are taken from a study of Graves' ophthalmopathy and Graves' hyperthyroidism. Researchers took RNA transcripts and amplified TCR beta CDR3 regions from them. The authors performed first-round RT-PCR with HTBI primers and then a second-round multiplex PCR. One entry per CDR3 protein, called by TCRdb with MiXCR from the multiplex PCR reads. The table lists around 1,200,000 distinct CDR3 sequences, around a third of them singletons, with 11% in the top ten.

Study findings and constraints: Ophthalmopathy and stable hyperthyroidism were discriminated by a 13-signature model, with about 90% sensitivity and 81.08% specificity. Blood also harbored most expanded thyroid clonotypes above 0.001 frequency.

The sample taken for sequencing was peripheral blood or thyroid tissue (not recorded which). The V and J genes are TRBV5-5 and TRBJ2-5; TRBD2 matches 8 bases. This sequence originates from an adult man with Graves' hyperthyroidism. The CDR3 protein is CASSPVRGGETQYF. As DNA, the CDR3 is TGTGCCAGCAGCCCGGTCCGGGGGGGAGAGACCCAGTACTTC. Full variable domain (missing parts from reference TRBV5-5 and TRBJ2-5): DAGVTQSPTHLIKTRGQQVTLRCSPISGHKSVSWYQQVLGQGPQFIFQYYEKEERGRGNFPDRFSARQFPNYSSELNVNALLLGDSALYLCASSPVRGGETQYFGPGTRLLVL.